The 15 T cell receptor beta chains below were found in one sample sequenced in a study of OX40 agonist ivuxolimab in advanced cancers. The library was prepared using the immunoSEQ multiplex PCR assay. TCRdb mirrors the immuneACCESS table, restricted to in-frame sequences. Some clones are absent from its copies; in checked studies, under half trace to an unresolved V gene, and the reason for the others is unknown. Recorded for this sample are about 83,000 clones; over 75% of them occurred a single time. Of the sample, 0.55% to 0.7% is held by the ten largest clones. The sample consisted of CD4+ or CD8+ T cells sorted from blood, taken in a trial of the OX40 agonist ivuxolimab. These receptors all come from an adult with an advanced solid tumor such as melanoma, head and neck, liver or kidney cancer.

This clone occurred a few times. The genes are TRBV30 and TRBJ2-3, with 13 bases lining up with TRBD2. From germline, CDR1 is GTSNPN and CDR2 SVGIG (reference sequence). The V gene end was trimmed by 6 bases and the J gene end by 7 bases; junction bases not matched to a gene: 4. The CDR3 covers 13 residues. The DNA of the CDR3 is TGTGCCTGTACTAGCGGGGGGGCCCATACGCAGTATTTT. Protein sequence: CACTSGGAHTQYF.

The V and J genes are TRBV19 and TRBJ2-2, with TRBD2 matching 11 bases. V was pared by 5 bases and J by 8 bases, with 4 bases of the junction left unmatched. This CDR3 has 14 amino acids. Germline V gene sequence: CDR1 LNHDA, CDR2 SQIVND (reference sequence). The CDR3 loop reads CASSPRTSGGELFF. The CDR3 DNA sequence: TGTGCCAGTAGTCCCAGGACTAGCGGGGGGGAGCTGTTTTTT.

V and J are TRBV7-6 and TRBJ2-5, with D unclear. The germline V gene has CDR1 SGHVS and CDR2 FNYEAQ. Trimming took 2 bases from V and 2 from J, leaving 9 bases between them. This CDR3 spans 14 amino acids. The CDR3 reads CASSLSGQQETQYF. In DNA form, the CDR3 reads TGTGCCAGCAGCTTATCTGGCCAGCAAGAGACCCAGTACTTC.

CDR3 DNA sequence: TGCGCCAGCAGCTTGTTTAGGACAGTCAATCCCACTGAAGCTTTCTTT. This gives the protein CASSLFRTVNPTEAFF. This rearrangement joins TRBV5-1 to TRBJ1-1, with D possibly being TRBD1 (6 bases). CDR1 is SGHRS and CDR2 is YFSETQ in the germline V gene. The V and J ends lost 1 base and 4 bases respectively, with 17 bases between them. The CDR3 extends over 16 amino acids.

The CDR3 loop is CASSEATDTQYF. CDR3 DNA: TGTGCCAGCAGTGAAGCGACAGATACGCAGTATTTT. The chain recombines TRBV6-1 with TRBJ2-3; D unclear. Germline CDR1 MNHNS, CDR2 SASEGT. The CDR3 runs to 12 residues. Deletions cut 0 bases from V and 3 bases from J, with 1 base between.

In its sample, this clone was seen a few times. V gene TRBV30 combines with J gene TRBJ1-3; no firm D call. V lost 0 bases to trimming and J lost 3 bases, with 9 bases between them. This CDR3 contains 14 residues. Germline-derived CDR1 and CDR2 are GTSNPN and SVGIG (reference sequence). The CDR3 nucleotides are TGTGCCTGGAGTGTTTCGGGGAATGGAAACACCATATATTTT. This gives the protein CAWSVSGNGNTIYF.

The gene calls are TRBV4-3 and TRBJ2-3; tentative D call: TRBD1 (5 bases). Trimming cost V 0 bases and J 1 base, with 17 bases left between them. This CDR3 has 18 amino acids. Germline CDR1 LGHNA, CDR2 YSLEER. The CDR3 sequence: CASSQDGKGFVGTDTQYF. DNA of the CDR3: TGCGCCAGCAGCCAAGATGGAAAGGGGTTCGTGGGCACAGATACGCAGTATTTT.

The chain recombines TRBV6-4 with TRBJ1-6; maybe TRBD1 (5 bases). Germline V gene sequence: CDR1 MRHNA, CDR2 SNTAGT. The CDR3 is made up of 15 amino acids. V was trimmed by 5 bases and J by 6 bases, leaving 14 bases between them. CDR3 in DNA: TGTGCCAGCAGTATTGAGCTGGGGACTAATTCACCCCTCCACTTT. Translated, it gives CASSIELGTNSPLHF.

The CDR3 region has the DNA TGTGCCAGTAGTATAGATCAAGGACAGGGCTATGGCTACACCTTC. It specifies CASSIDQGQGYGYTF. The J gene is TRBJ1-2, the V gene TRBV19; 8 nucleotides agree with TRBD1. The CDR3 spans 15 residues. Per germline, CDR1 LNHDA and CDR2 SQIVND (reference sequence). V lost 0 bases and J lost 4; bases outside the gene matches: 4.

This clone showed up just once. The rearrangement uses TRBV5-4 and TRBJ2-5, with 8 positions matching TRBD2. Germline values: CDR1 SGHNT, CDR2 YYREEE (reference sequence). Germline trimming cut 1 base from V and 2 bases from J; bases unmatched to any gene: 4. The CDR3 totals 15 residues. The CDR3, as DNA: TGTGCCAGCAGCTTGTGGGTAGCGGGGCAAGAGACCCAGTACTTC. This sequence encodes CASSLWVAGQETQYF.

The chain couples TRBV30 to TRBJ1-1, with D possibly TRBD1 on 5 matching bases. Deletions cut 8 bases from V and 4 bases from J, with 14 bases between. This CDR3 region has 12 residues. Per germline, CDR1 GTSNPN and CDR2 SVGIG (reference sequence). CDR3 sequence reads: CARNGGFTEAFF. CDR3 DNA sequence: TGTGCCCGGAACGGGGGATTCACTGAAGCTTTCTTT.

This chain links TRBV7-3 with TRBJ2-1, with D hard to call. The CDR3 is 14 residues long. Germline V lookup: CDR1 SGHTA, CDR2 FQGTGA. V lost 5 bases and J 0 bases, leaving 8 bases between the germline ends. CDR3 sequence: CASSPPGSYNEQFF. In DNA, the CDR3 is TGTGCCAGCAGCCCCCCTGGCTCCTACAATGAGCAGTTCTTC.

The chain has TRBV18 and TRBJ2-2; 11 bases are shared with TRBD1. Germline CDR1 and CDR2: KGHSH and LQKENI. CDR3 length: 16 residues. J was trimmed by 7 bases and V by 0 bases; bases with no gene match: 4. CDR3 sequence (DNA): TGTGCCAGCTCACCACCCGGGACAGGGGGAGTCGGGGAGCTGTTTTTT. This gives the protein CASSPPGTGGVGELFF. The variable domain in full, completed from reference TRBV18 and TRBJ2-2, reads NAGVMQNPRHLVRRRGQEARLRCSPMKGHSHVYWYRQLPEEGLKFMVYLQKENIIDESGMPKERFSAEFPKEGPSILRIQQVVRGDSAAYFCASSPPGTGGVGELFFGEGSRLTVL.

This sequence joins TRBV28 and TRBJ1-6; possibly TRBD1 for D (6 bases). The germline V gene has CDR1 MDHEN and CDR2 SYDVKM. With 6 bases removed from V and 2 bases from J, the gap between germline ends came to 11 bases. This CDR3 region has 15 residues. The CDR3 protein is CASRGASTYNSPLHF. CDR3 in DNA: TGTGCCAGCAGGGGGGCCAGTACCTATAATTCACCCCTCCACTTT.

The chain employs TRBV10-3 and TRBJ1-1, with D maybe TRBD1 (5 bases). The CDR3 sequence is 15 residues long. Per germline, CDR1 ENHRY and CDR2 SYGVKD. The V and J ends lost 3 bases and 2 bases respectively, with 13 bases between them. The CDR3: CAISDYQGHNTEAFF. The DNA for the CDR3 is TGTGCCATCAGTGATTATCAGGGCCATAACACTGAAGCTTTCTTT.